In this sample, the clone carrying this T cell receptor (beta chain) turned up many times. Antigen specificity is unknown. This specimen belongs to a study of identical twins. Study-level findings and limits: Excess sharing by twins proved weaker in beta out-of-frame sequences. For monozygotic twins, models underestimated out-of-frame TCR alpha sharing. In cord blood, abundant beta clonotypes had fewer insertions; memory showed no trend.

Through template switching, a universal primer site was introduced, and the cDNA contained unique molecular identifiers. TCRdb redid the calling of the 5' RACE reads with MiXCR, one entry per CDR3 protein. The table records approximately 690,000 distinct CDR3 sequences, 5.5% to 6.5% of them present only once. Sequenced input: naive T cells sorted from blood. The sequence derives from a man aged 18 to 30 in good health.

This CDR3 reads CASSLASGFYLYGYTF. CDR3 DNA sequence: TGCGCCAGCAGCTTGGCGTCGGGTTTTTACCTCTATGGCTACACCTTC. V and J are TRBV5-1 and TRBJ1-2; D not resolved. Germline V gene sequence: CDR1 SGHRS, CDR2 YFSETQ. Between the trimmed V and J ends, which lost 0 bases and 4 bases, there was a span of 16 bases. The CDR3 is 16 amino acids.